The 15 T cell receptor beta chains listed next were all sequenced from one sample in a study of blood T cell repertoires in COVID-19. The assay was immunoSEQ multiplex PCR, and TCRdb's table has in-frame clones only and misses some. Of roughly 98,000 clones listed, around 82% were seen once; the top ten hold around 9.9%. Specimen: peripheral blood. These receptors originate from a man in his 70s with active or convalescent COVID-19.

This clone was counted a single time. The chain couples TRBV6-5 to TRBJ2-3, with 7 bases matching TRBD1. CDR3 size: 13 residues. Germline lookup yields CDR1 MNHEY and CDR2 SVGAGI. The V and J ends lost 7 bases and 2 bases, in that order; junction bases with no gene match: 3. The CDR3 nucleotides are TGTGCCAGCACCACAGGGGTCACAGATACGCAGTATTTT. This codes for CASTTGVTDTQYF.

The chain employs TRBV2 and TRBJ2-7, with D perhaps matching TRBD2 (5 bases). The V end was cut by 3 bases, the J end by 3 bases, with 9 bases between. Germline assignment: CDR1 SNHLY and CDR2 FYNNEI. CDR3 length: 13 residues. Here the CDR3 DNA reads TGTGCCAGCAGTGAGAGGGCCTACTACGAGCAGTACTTC. It yields the protein CASSERAYYEQYF.

This clone was seen many times. The chain uses TRBV6-1 and TRBJ2-7; tentatively, D is TRBD2 (5 bases). Germline CDR1 reads MNHNS; CDR2 reads SASEGT. V was pared by 3 bases and J by 0 bases, with 6 bases between. The CDR3 runs 13 residues. This CDR3 is CASSDGVSYEQYF. The DNA for the CDR3 is TGTGCCAGCAGTGACGGGGTCTCCTACGAGCAGTACTTC.

The chain uses TRBV11-2 and TRBJ2-7; tentatively, D is TRBD1 (5 bases). V was pared by 3 bases and J by 0 bases, with 12 bases between. CDR3 length equals 15 residues. Germline V gives CDR1 SGHAT, CDR2 FQNNGV. CDR3 in amino acids: CASSFDSYSSYEQYF. CDR3 nucleotides: TGTGCCAGCAGCTTCGACAGCTACAGCTCCTACGAGCAGTACTTC.

The table lists this clone with a few counts. V gene TRBV5-4 combines with J gene TRBJ1-2, with 7 bases matching TRBD1. Germline-derived CDR1 and CDR2 are SGHNT and YYREEE (reference sequence). V trimming: 3 bases; J trimming: 0 bases; junction bases outside the gene matches: 5. The CDR3 spans 15 residues. In DNA form, the CDR3 reads TGTGCCAGCAGCTGGTCCGGGACAGCTAACTATGGCTACACCTTC. Translated: CASSWSGTANYGYTF. Full variable domain (rest looked up from reference TRBV5-4 and TRBJ1-2): ETGVTQSPTHLIKTRGQQVTLRCSSQSGHNTVSWYQQALGQGPQFIFQYYREEENGRGNFPPRFSGLQFPNYSSELNVNALELDDSALYLCASSWSGTANYGYTFGSGTRLTVV.

This clone has a single count. V and J are TRBV3-1 (or the pseudogene TRBV3-2) and TRBJ1-6, with 7 bases that match TRBD1. The CDR3 contains 15 residues. Germline trimming cut 1 base from V and 10 bases from J; bases unmatched to any gene: 7. Germline V CDR1 and CDR2: LGHDT, YNNKEL (reference sequence). For the CDR3, the DNA is TGTGCCAGCAGCCAAGTTTGGCAGGGGGTCTCACCCCTCCACTTT. The encoded protein is CASSQVWQGVSPLHF.

This clone was observed a handful of times. The chain links TRBV5-1 to TRBJ1-2, with D unresolved. This CDR3 is built from 14 residues. CDR1 and CDR2 from the germline V gene are SGHRS and YFSETQ. V dropped 0 bases and J dropped 7 bases, with 13 bases sitting between them. The CDR3 coding sequence is TGCGCCAGCAGCTTGGGTTGGGCCACCGGTGGCTACACCTTC. As protein: CASSLGWATGGYTF.

The V and J genes are TRBV5-4 and TRBJ2-1, with 10 bases that match TRBD1. This CDR3 spans 15 amino acids. The J segment lost 7 bases and the V segment lost 4 bases, leaving 8 bases of the junction unmatched. The germline V gene has CDR1 SGHNT and CDR2 YYREEE (reference sequence). CDR3 sequence: CASSVGQGELNEQFF. For the CDR3, the DNA is TGTGCCAGCAGCGTTGGACAGGGGGAATTGAATGAGCAGTTCTTC.

As concerns this clone: The sample contains more than one DNA sequence encoding this CDR3. The chain has TRBV15 and TRBJ2-7, with D possibly being TRBD1 (6 bases). Trimming stripped 4 bases from V and 1 base from J, with 8 bases between. CDR3 length equals 13 residues. Germline-derived CDR1 and CDR2 are LNHNV and YYDKDF (reference sequence). The CDR3 coding sequence is TGTGCCACCAGCACCCAGGGGTCCTACGAGCAGTACTTC. Translated, it gives CATSTQGSYEQYF.

The chain carries TRBV5-1 and TRBJ1-2; 9 positions agree with TRBD1. The CDR3 is 13 residues long. With 5 bases clipped from V and 6 bases from J, the junction kept 5 bases outside the gene matches. Germline V lookup: CDR1 SGHRS, CDR2 YFSETQ. CDR3 amino acids: CASSPDRGDGYTF. The CDR3 bases are TGCGCCAGCAGTCCGGACAGGGGCGATGGCTACACCTTC.

The chain has TRBV15 and TRBJ2-2; TRBD2 agrees at 9 bases. The CDR3 consists of 16 residues. Germline lookup yields CDR1 LNHNV and CDR2 YYDKDF (reference sequence). With 4 bases clipped from V and 6 bases from J, the junction kept 9 bases outside the gene matches. This chain's CDR3 is CATSKNVQRGAGELFF. The CDR3 bases are TGTGCCACCAGCAAGAACGTACAGCGGGGGGCCGGGGAGCTGTTTTTT.

This clone was found once. V and J are TRBV2 and TRBJ1-6; 9 bases are shared with TRBD1. Germline values: CDR1 SNHLY, CDR2 FYNNEI. CDR3 length: 16 residues. V shed 6 bases and J 9 bases; nucleotides not matched to a gene: 12. DNA for the CDR3: TGTGCCAGCAGCATAGAGGGACAGGGCGTCGGTTCACCCCTCCACTTT. It is translated as CASSIEGQGVGSPLHF. Variable domain in full (rest from reference TRBV2 and TRBJ1-6): EPEVTQTPSHQVTQMGQEVILRCVPISNHLYFYWYRQILGQKVEFLVSFYNNEISEKSEIFDDQFSVERPDGSNFTLKIRSTKLEDSAMYFCASSIEGQGVGSPLHFGNGTRLTVT.

Of note for this clone: This may stem from a read error, because a much larger clone lies one nucleotide away. V is TRBV7-2 and J is TRBJ1-5; D might be TRBD1 (6 bases). Trimming left V 5 bases short and J 3 bases short, with 14 bases between. Germline V CDR1 and CDR2: SGHTA, FQGNSA. The CDR3 extends over 15 amino acids. DNA of the CDR3: TGTACCAGCAGCGCCCGGGACACCGCCAATCAGCCCCAGCATTTT. This translates into CTSSARDTANQPQHF.

The table lists this clone with a count of one. The chain recombines TRBV6-2 or TRBV6-3 with TRBJ2-3, with TRBD2 identical over 7 bases. This CDR3 is 15 amino acids long. Trimming cost V 2 bases and J 8 bases; bases outside gene matches: 10. CDR1 and CDR2 from the germline V gene are MNHEY and SVGEGT. The CDR3 region has the DNA TGTGCCAGCAGTTACGGGCCGGGCGGGGGAGTTACGCAGTATTTT. This encodes CASSYGPGGGVTQYF.

This clone is a singleton in its sample. V and J are TRBV5-1 and TRBJ2-7; TRBD1 is a possible D gene (6 bases). There are 13 residues in the CDR3. Germline CDR1 and CDR2: SGHRS and YFSETQ. V gave up 4 bases and J gave up 3 bases, with 11 bases separating them. This CDR3 is CASSLETGYEQYF. The CDR3 DNA is TGCGCCAGCAGCCTCGAGACAGGCTACGAGCAGTACTTC.